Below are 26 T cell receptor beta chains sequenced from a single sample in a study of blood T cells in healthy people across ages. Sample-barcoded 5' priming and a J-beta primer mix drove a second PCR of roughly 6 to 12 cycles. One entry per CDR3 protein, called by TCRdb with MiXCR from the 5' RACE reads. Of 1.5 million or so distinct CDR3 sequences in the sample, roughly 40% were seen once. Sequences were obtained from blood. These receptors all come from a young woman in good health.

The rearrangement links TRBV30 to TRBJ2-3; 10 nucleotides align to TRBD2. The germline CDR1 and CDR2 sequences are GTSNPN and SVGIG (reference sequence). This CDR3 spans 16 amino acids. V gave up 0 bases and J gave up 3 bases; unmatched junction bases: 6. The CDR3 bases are TGTGCCTGGAGTGTGACCAGGACTAGCGGTACAGATACGCAGTATTTT. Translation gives CAWSVTRTSGTDTQYF.

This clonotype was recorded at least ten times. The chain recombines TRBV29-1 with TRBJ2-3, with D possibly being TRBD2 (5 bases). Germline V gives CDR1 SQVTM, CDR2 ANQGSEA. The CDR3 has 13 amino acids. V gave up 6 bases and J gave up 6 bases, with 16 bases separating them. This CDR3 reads CSVERGNGDTQYF. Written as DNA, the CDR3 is TGCAGCGTCGAACGGGGAAACGGGGATACGCAGTATTTT.

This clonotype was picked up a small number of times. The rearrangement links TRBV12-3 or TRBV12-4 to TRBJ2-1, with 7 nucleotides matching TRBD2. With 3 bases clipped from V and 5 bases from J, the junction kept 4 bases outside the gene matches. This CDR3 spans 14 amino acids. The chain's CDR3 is CASSFGRGDNEQFF. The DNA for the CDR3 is TGTGCCAGCAGTTTTGGCCGGGGGGACAATGAGCAGTTCTTC.

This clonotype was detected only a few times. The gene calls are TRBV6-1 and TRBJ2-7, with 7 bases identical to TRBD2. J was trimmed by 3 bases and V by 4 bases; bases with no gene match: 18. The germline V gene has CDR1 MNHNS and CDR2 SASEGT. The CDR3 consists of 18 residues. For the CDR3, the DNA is TGTGCCAGCAGTGGAACATACGGACTAGATTTAAGTGTCTACGAGCAGTACTTC. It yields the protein CASSGTYGLDLSVYEQYF.

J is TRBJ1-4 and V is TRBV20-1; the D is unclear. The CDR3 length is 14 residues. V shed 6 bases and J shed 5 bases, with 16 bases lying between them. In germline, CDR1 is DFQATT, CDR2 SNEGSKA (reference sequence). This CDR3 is CSAERLSGNEKLFF. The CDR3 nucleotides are TGCAGTGCGGAACGACTGAGCGGGAATGAAAAACTGTTTTTT.

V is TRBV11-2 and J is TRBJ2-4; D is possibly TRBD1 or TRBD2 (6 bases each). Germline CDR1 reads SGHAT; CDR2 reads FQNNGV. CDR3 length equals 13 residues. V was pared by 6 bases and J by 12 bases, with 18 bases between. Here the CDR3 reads CASSSEGGETQYF. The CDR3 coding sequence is TGTGCCAGCAGTTCCGAGGGGGGAGAGACTCAGTACTTC.

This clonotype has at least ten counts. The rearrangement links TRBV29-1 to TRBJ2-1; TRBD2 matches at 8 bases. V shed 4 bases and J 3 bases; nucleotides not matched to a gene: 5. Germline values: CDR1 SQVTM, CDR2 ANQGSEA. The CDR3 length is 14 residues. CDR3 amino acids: CSVGPGGGYNEQFF. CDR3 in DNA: TGCAGCGTTGGACCCGGGGGGGGCTACAATGAGCAGTTCTTC.

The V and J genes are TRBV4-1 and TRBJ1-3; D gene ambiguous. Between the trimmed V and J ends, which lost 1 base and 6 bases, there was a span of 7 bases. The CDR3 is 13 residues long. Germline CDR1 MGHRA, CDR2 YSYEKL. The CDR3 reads CASSQAHINTIYF. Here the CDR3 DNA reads TGCGCCAGCAGCCAAGCGCATATAAACACCATATATTTT.

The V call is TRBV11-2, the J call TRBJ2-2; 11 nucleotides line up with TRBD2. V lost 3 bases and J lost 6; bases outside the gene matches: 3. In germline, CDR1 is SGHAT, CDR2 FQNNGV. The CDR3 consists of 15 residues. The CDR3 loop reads CASSFLAGGPGELFF. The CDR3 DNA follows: TGTGCCAGCAGCTTCCTAGCGGGAGGTCCCGGGGAGCTGTTTTTT.

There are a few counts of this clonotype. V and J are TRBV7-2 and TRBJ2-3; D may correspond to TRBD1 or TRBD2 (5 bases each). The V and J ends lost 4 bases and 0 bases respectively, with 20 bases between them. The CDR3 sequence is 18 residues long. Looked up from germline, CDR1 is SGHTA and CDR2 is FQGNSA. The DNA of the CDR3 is TGTGCCAGCAGCTCTCACGGGATGGGACCAACTAGCACAGATACGCAGTATTTT. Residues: CASSSHGMGPTSTDTQYF.

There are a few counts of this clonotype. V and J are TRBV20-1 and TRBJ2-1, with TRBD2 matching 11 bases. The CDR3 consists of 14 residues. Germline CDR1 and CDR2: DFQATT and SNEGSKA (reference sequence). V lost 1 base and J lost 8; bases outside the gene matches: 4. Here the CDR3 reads CSARVRTSGYEQFF. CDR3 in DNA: TGCAGTGCTAGAGTGCGGACTAGCGGGTATGAGCAGTTCTTC.

In DNA, the CDR3 is TGTGCCTGCATACTCCCTCCAGCCAAAAACATTCAGTACTTC. The encoded protein is CACILPPAKNIQYF. The chain couples TRBV30 to TRBJ2-4, with D unresolved. The CDR3 consists of 14 residues. CDR1 and CDR2 from the germline V gene are GTSNPN and SVGIG (reference sequence). V was pared by 6 bases and J by 0 bases, with 12 bases between.

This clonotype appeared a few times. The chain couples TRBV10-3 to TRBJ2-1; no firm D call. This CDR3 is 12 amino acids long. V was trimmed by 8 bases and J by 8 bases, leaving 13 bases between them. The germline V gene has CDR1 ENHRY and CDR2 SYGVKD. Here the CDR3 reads CAISGGTYEQFF. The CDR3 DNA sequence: TGTGCCATCTCCGGCGGTACATATGAGCAGTTCTTC.

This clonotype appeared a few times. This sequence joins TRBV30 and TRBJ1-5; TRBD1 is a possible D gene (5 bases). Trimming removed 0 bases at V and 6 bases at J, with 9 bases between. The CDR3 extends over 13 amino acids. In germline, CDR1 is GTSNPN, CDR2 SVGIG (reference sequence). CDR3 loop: CAWSVRGAQPQHF. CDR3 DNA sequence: TGTGCCTGGAGTGTGAGGGGAGCTCAGCCCCAGCATTTT.

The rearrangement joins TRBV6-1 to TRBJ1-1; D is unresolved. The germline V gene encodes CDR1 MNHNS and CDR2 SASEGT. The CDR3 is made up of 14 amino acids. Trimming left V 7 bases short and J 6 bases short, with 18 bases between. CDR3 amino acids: CASTAGGLGAEAFF. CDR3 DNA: TGTGCCAGCACCGCGGGAGGGCTAGGCGCTGAAGCTTTCTTT.

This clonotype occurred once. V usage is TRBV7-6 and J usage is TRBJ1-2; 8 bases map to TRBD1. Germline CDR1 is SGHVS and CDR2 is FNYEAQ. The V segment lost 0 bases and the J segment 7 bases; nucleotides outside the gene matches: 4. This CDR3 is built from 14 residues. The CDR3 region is CASSLAAGGSGYTF. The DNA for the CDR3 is TGTGCCAGCAGCTTAGCCGCAGGGGGCTCTGGCTACACCTTC.

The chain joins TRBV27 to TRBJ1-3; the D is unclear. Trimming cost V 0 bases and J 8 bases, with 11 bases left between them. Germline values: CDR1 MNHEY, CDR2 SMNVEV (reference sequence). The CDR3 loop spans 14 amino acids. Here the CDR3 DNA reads TGTGCCAGCAGTTTATCGGCGGACTACGACACCATATATTTT. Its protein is CASSLSADYDTIYF.

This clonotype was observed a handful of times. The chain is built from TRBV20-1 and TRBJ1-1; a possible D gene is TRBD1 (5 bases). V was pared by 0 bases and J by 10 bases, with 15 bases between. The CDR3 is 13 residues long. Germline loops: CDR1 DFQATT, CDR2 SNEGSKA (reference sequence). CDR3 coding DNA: TGCAGTGCTAGAGATCAACGGACACTTGGAGCTTTCTTT. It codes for CSARDQRTLGAFF.

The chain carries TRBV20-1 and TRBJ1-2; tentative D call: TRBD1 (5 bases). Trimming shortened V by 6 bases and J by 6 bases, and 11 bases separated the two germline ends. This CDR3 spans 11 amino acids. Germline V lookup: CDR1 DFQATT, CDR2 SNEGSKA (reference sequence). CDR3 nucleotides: TGCAGTGCGAAAACAGGAAATGGCTACACCTTC. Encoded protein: CSAKTGNGYTF.

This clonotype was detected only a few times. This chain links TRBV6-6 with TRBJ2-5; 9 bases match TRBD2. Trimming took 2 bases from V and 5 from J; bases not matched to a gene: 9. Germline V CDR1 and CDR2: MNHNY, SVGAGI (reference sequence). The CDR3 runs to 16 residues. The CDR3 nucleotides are TGTGCCAGCAGTTACGGACTGGCGGGAGGGCGGGAGACCCAGTACTTC. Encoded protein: CASSYGLAGGRETQYF.

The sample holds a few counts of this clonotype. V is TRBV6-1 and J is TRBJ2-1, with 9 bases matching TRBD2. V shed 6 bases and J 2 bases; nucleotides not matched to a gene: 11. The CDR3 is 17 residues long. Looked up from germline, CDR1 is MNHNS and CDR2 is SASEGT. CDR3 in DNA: TGTGCCAGCAGGAATCGTAGCGGGGGCCTGACCTACAATGAGCAGTTCTTC. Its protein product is CASRNRSGGLTYNEQFF.

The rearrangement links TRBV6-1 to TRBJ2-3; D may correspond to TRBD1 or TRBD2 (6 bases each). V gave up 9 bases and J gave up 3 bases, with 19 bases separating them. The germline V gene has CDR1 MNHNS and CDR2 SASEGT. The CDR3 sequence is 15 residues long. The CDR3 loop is CASSGAQGTTDTQYF. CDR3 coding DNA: TGTGCCAGTTCGGGGGCCCAGGGGACAACAGATACGCAGTATTTT.

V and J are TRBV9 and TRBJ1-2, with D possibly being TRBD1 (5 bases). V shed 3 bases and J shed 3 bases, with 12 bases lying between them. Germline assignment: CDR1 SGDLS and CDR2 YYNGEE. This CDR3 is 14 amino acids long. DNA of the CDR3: TGTGCCAGCAGCGCCCGACAGACATACTATGGCTACACCTTC. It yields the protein CASSARQTYYGYTF.

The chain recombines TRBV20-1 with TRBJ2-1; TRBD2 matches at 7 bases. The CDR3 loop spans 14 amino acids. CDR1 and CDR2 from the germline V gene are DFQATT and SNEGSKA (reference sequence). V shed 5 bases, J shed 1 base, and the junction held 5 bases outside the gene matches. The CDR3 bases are TGCAGTGCTCCGGGACTAACTTCCTACAATGAGCAGTTCTTC. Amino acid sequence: CSAPGLTSYNEQFF.

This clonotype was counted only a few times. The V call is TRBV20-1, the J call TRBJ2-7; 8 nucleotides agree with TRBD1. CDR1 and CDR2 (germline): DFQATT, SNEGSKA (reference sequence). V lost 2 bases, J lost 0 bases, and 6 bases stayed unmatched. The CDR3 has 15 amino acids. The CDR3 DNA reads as TGCAGTGCTAGAACCCGGGACAGGAGCTCCTACGAGCAGTACTTC. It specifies CSARTRDRSSYEQYF.

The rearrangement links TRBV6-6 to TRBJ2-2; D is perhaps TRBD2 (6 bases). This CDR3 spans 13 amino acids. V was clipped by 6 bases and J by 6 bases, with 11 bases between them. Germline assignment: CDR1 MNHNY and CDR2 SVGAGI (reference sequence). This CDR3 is CASSPTSSGELFF. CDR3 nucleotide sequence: TGTGCCAGCAGCCCCACTAGCTCCGGGGAGCTGTTTTTT.